Reported below is one T cell receptor (beta chain). Its antigen specificity is not known. A much bigger clone sits one base away, suggesting this may be a read error. Two rounds of multiplex PCR were performed to amplify the TCR beta CDR3 region from genomic DNA. In the first round of PCR, primers specific to each TRBV and TRBJ gene were used, and the primer sequences are filed in Chinese patent CN105087789A. The second PCR round used universal primers. The Roche High Pure PCR Template Preparation Kit was used to extract genomic DNA from the frozen PBMCs. The libraries underwent paired-end sequencing with 151 bp reads on an Illumina HiSeq 3000. The authors processed their data as follows. CutAdapt was used to remove raw reads lacking the multiplex PCR primer sequences. Using PEAR, the high-quality paired reads were merged into contigs. By aligning each contig to reference sequences, MiXCR assigned the TRB V, D and J gene segments to that contig. To remove sequencing errors, CDR3 sequences were clustered according to base quality and sequence similarity. Diversity was calculated as Shannon entropy divided by the natural log of the number of productive TCR sequences. One minus Shannon entropy divided by the natural log of the number of unique clonotypes was used as the definition of clonality. Progression-free survival cut-offs for repertoire metrics were chosen using the Youden index of ROC curves, with analyses run in R 3.5.3. The public reads were reprocessed in TCRdb via fastp at Q25 and MiXCR, keeping in-frame beta chains. Each entry is one CDR3 protein sequence, shown with its most common DNA and genes. The V and J calls and clone size come from TCRdb's table, not from the authors' own analysis. This sample has roughly 17,000 distinct CDR3 sequences in its table, and roughly 28% of those were observed once. The ten most abundant clones make up about a third of the sample.

The data were taken from a study of prognosis after radiotherapy for stage I lung cancer (dated by TCRdb to about 2021). Notes on the research overall: Between early 2018 and early 2019, around 19 stage I NSCLC patients were enrolled in Nanjing, China. After SBRT, distant metastases developed in about 20% of the 19 patients at a median of 7 months, while the remaining 15 patients had no significant progression. Tumor histology was squamous cell carcinoma in more than five patients and adenocarcinoma in around 12. Ages in the cohort of about a dozen men and about 6 women ranged from 53 to 84 years, with a median of 74. A total of roughly 38 blood samples from around 20 patients were sequenced, with one sample obtained before and one obtained after SBRT for each patient. All patients were considered medically inoperable, owing to comorbidities in more than 10 and refusal of surgery in seven or eight. SBRT was given in 3 to 5 fractions with a biologically effective dose of at least 100 Gy, using image-guided IMRT or VMAT. No patient received concurrent therapy alongside SBRT. Newly diagnosed primary stage I lung tumors were present in approximately 15 patients, and oligometastatic NSCLC after surgical resection of the primary tumor was present in roughly 5 patients. Peripheral blood TCR beta repertoires were profiled in stage I NSCLC patients before and after stereotactic body radiotherapy, and the repertoires were related to distant failure.

General conclusions and limits of the study: Whether the expanded TCR clones were tumor-specific was not determined. The study was limited by the small cohort and short follow-up, and independent validation of the study findings is required. No adjustment for multiple comparisons was applied to any of the reported P values. After SBRT, the count of unique TCR clones dropped from a median of roughly 9,300 beforehand to about 7,000 afterward (Wilcoxon paired P=0.011). Post-SBRT Shannon entropy and its change from baseline were lower in patients who developed distant metastases; baseline Shannon entropy was not associated with metastases. TRBV and TRBJ usage frequencies reportedly differed by metastasis status, in two V genes at baseline and in about 10 V and two J genes after SBRT.

All patients had node-negative disease on CT and PET/CT, and none had a history of other malignancies or had previously received chemotherapy or radiotherapy. At each of two time points, six milliliters of peripheral venous blood were collected into EDTA tubes. PBMCs were isolated by Ficoll-Paque Plus density-gradient centrifugation. Immediately after collection, samples were stored at -80 degrees C until analysis. From the cysteine up to the phenylalanine, the CDR3 has a length of 13 residues. Only the CDR3 portion is preserved as DNA: 39 bases, with reading frame beginning at the first base. Looking up the germline V gene yields CDR1 SQVTM and CDR2 ANQGSEA.

The origin of this receptor is a donor at least 50 years old with non-small cell lung cancer. The specimen was PBMCs, collected before or after stereotactic body radiation therapy (not recorded which). In this chain, TRBV29-1 is recombined with TRBJ1-1; the D gene cannot be named for sure. The nucleotide sequence reads TGCAGCGTTGAAGATCGTATAGGGCTTGAAGCTTACTTT. Translated, this gives CSVEDRIGLEAYF.